This entry describes one T cell receptor beta chain. The CDR3 is made up of 15 amino acids. The germline V gene has CDR1 MNHEY and CDR2 SMNVEV (reference sequence). The ends lost 3 bases at V and 8 bases at J; junction bases unmatched: 7. This sample stems from a study of blood T cell repertoires in COVID-19. Study overall: COVID-19 samples, acute and convalescent, were from the United States, Italy and Spain. T cells, B-cell-depleted T cells, or PBMCs provided the cDNA or gDNA that served as material.

Authors' analysis steps: Amplified reference gene primers provided the basis for estimating nucleated cell counts. Here immunoSEQ multiplex PCR was the method, and the copy in TCRdb shows in-frame clones only, minus some. V and J calls and clone size are copied from that table; D and trimming were computed from the DNA. The data show approximately 61,000 clones, 85% seen once. The chain combines TRBV27 with TRBJ1-2; 12 nucleotides align to TRBD1. Sequencing was carried out using peripheral blood. This receptor was identified in a man between 65 and 79 years old with acute or convalescent COVID-19. The CDR3 protein is CASSFGSGTGGGYTF. The CDR3 DNA reads as TGTGCCAGCAGTTTCGGCTCGGGGACAGGGGGCGGCTACACCTTC.